The 30 T cell receptor beta chains given below trace back to one sample, sequenced in a study of human T cells and chemical hapten exposure (dated by TCRdb to 2020 to 2023). Explained via the paper, the time point label denotes: patch test 1, 2 weeks after DPC sensitization. What the treatment or condition label conveys for this sample: therapeutic diphenylcyclopropenone sensitization with weekly scalp DPC. The method was RACE. The listed sequencing device is NextSeq 500. TCRdb itself trimmed the public reads at Q25 with fastp, ran MiXCR and retained productive beta chains. Each CDR3 protein gets just one entry, which takes the most common genes and DNA from the rows behind it. For this sample there are just under 350,000 distinct CDR3 sequences; roughly 6.9% appear just once. The top ten clones comprise 8.4% of the sample. The specimen was whole blood, collected in connection with sensitization to the hapten diphenylcyclopropenone (DPC). These receptors were obtained from a woman under 30 with alopecia areata. Some clones in this sample may be carry-over from other donors' samples.

The chain couples TRBV12-3 or TRBV12-4 to TRBJ1-2; D is possibly TRBD1 (6 bases). The CDR3 spans 12 residues. With 6 bases removed from V and 8 bases from J, the gap between germline ends came to 13 bases. DNA of the CDR3: TGTGCCAGCAGCCCAGGCGGACAGGGCTACACCTTC. Residues: CASSPGGQGYTF.

This clonotype came up many times. V usage is TRBV6-6 and J usage is TRBJ1-4, with D unresolved. Germline V gene sequence: CDR1 MNHNY, CDR2 SVGAGI (reference sequence). V lost 6 bases, J lost 0 bases, and 8 bases lay in between. The CDR3 contains 14 residues. CDR3 nucleotides: TGTGCCAGCAGATTTGAGTCAACTAATGAAAAACTGTTTTTT. It specifies CASRFESTNEKLFF.

The chain couples TRBV15 to TRBJ2-5; TRBD1 agrees at 10 bases. V shed 0 bases, J shed 1 base, and the junction held 5 bases outside the gene matches. CDR1 LNHNV and CDR2 YYDKDF come from the germline V gene (reference sequence). The CDR3 covers 17 residues. The CDR3 DNA reads as TGTGCCACCAGCAGAGATACAGGGACAGGGGCCCAAGAGACCCAGTACTTC. Translation: CATSRDTGTGAQETQYF.

V gene TRBV6-2 or TRBV6-3 combines with J gene TRBJ1-6; D remains unclear. Per germline, CDR1 MNHEY and CDR2 SVGEGT. The V and J ends lost 6 bases and 8 bases respectively, with 20 bases between them. The CDR3 totals 16 residues. This chain's CDR3 is CASRALAQKLDSPLHF. The CDR3, as DNA: TGTGCCAGCAGGGCCCTCGCTCAGAAGCTTGATTCACCCCTCCACTTT.

The CDR3 region has the DNA TGCAGTGCTAGAGCAGGGGACAGAGGCACAGATACGCAGTATTTT. Residues: CSARAGDRGTDTQYF. The gene calls are TRBV20-1 and TRBJ2-3; 7 bases fit TRBD1. The CDR3 consists of 15 residues. Germline assignment: CDR1 DFQATT and CDR2 SNEGSKA (reference sequence). V shed 1 base and J 1 base; nucleotides not matched to a gene: 5.

The table lists this clonotype with a few counts. The chain combines TRBV12-5 with TRBJ1-2; D is uncertain. The CDR3 is made up of 12 amino acids. The germline CDR1 and CDR2 sequences are LGHNT and FRNRAP. The V and J ends lost 8 bases and 3 bases respectively, with 10 bases between them. The DNA for the CDR3 is TGTGCTAGTACCGGCATTGACTATGGCTACACCTTC. Its translation: CASTGIDYGYTF. The full variable domain, with the rest looked up from reference TRBV12-5 and TRBJ1-2, is DARVTQTPRHKVTEMGQEVTMRCQPILGHNTVFWYRQTMMQGLELLAYFRNRAPLDDSGMPKDRFSAEMPDATLATLKIQPSEPRDSAVYFCASTGIDYGYTFGSGTRLTVV.

This clonotype was counted ten times or more. The J gene is TRBJ2-3, the V gene TRBV10-3; D remains ambiguous. The CDR3 loop spans 13 amino acids. Germline assignment: CDR1 ENHRY and CDR2 SYGVKD. Deletions cut 4 bases from V and 1 base from J, with 6 bases between. The CDR3 region has the DNA TGTGCCATCAGTGTAGAAGGCACAGATACGCAGTATTTT. Translated, it gives CAISVEGTDTQYF.

This clonotype has a handful of counts. This chain links TRBV6-5 with TRBJ1-1; weak D call: TRBD1 (6 bases). Trimming left V 2 bases short and J 5 bases short, with 9 bases between. Germline assignment: CDR1 MNHEY and CDR2 SVGAGI. CDR3 size: 13 residues. The CDR3 here is CASSYGGPTEAFF. For the CDR3, the DNA is TGTGCCAGCAGTTACGGGGGCCCAACTGAAGCTTTCTTT.

The chain links TRBV6-2 or TRBV6-3 to TRBJ1-5, with D maybe TRBD1 (5 bases). CDR3 length: 14 residues. V lost 4 bases, J lost 3 bases, and 10 bases lay in between. From germline, CDR1 is MNHEY and CDR2 SVGEGT. The CDR3 sequence is CASSSGWVNQPQHF. The CDR3 DNA reads as TGTGCCAGCAGTTCAGGGTGGGTCAATCAGCCCCAGCATTTT.

The DNA of the CDR3 is TGTGCCAGCAGCAATAACAGGGGGAATACTGAAGCTTTCTTT. It specifies CASSNNRGNTEAFF. The rearrangement uses TRBV9 and TRBJ1-1, with 8 positions matching TRBD1. The V gene's germline CDR1 is SGDLS and CDR2 YYNGEE. The ends lost 4 bases at V and 5 bases at J; junction bases unmatched: 7. The length of the CDR3 is 14 residues.

This clonotype has only a few counts. This chain connects TRBV5-1 to TRBJ2-3; TRBD1 is a possible D gene (6 bases). V shed 3 bases and J shed 2 bases, with 10 bases lying between them. In germline, CDR1 is SGHRS, CDR2 YFSETQ. This CDR3 contains 14 residues. CDR3 bases: TGCGCCAGCAGCTATCACAGGGACACAGATACGCAGTATTTT. Translating it yields CASSYHRDTDTQYF.

This clonotype occurred many times. The chain is built from TRBV20-1 and TRBJ2-3, with D possibly matching TRBD1 (5 bases). Germline values: CDR1 DFQATT, CDR2 SNEGSKA (reference sequence). Trimming cost V 5 bases and J 2 bases, with 14 bases left between them. The CDR3 sequence is 14 residues long. CDR3 DNA: TGCAGTGCTCACGACAGCCAATTCACAGATACGCAGTATTTT. The encoded protein is CSAHDSQFTDTQYF.

This clonotype has more than one count but fewer than ten. The V gene is TRBV5-4, the J gene TRBJ2-1; perhaps TRBD1 as D (5 bases). The CDR3 spans 16 residues. V was clipped by 1 base and J by 6 bases, with 17 bases between them. The V gene's germline CDR1 is SGHNT and CDR2 YYREEE (reference sequence). The CDR3 DNA is TGTGCCAGCAGCTTGATGTCCAGGGAAGGTGTCAATGAGCAGTTCTTC. Translating it yields CASSLMSREGVNEQFF.

This clonotype occurred a few times. V is TRBV5-1 and J is TRBJ1-1, with TRBD1 identical over 12 bases. Losses at the gene ends were 4 bases for V and 4 bases for J; bases not matched to a gene: 5. The V gene's germline CDR1 is SGHRS and CDR2 YFSETQ. This CDR3 spans 15 amino acids. In DNA form, the CDR3 reads TGCGCCAGCAGCCGAGGGACAGGGGGCGTCACTGAAGCTTTCTTT. Translating it yields CASSRGTGGVTEAFF. Full variable domain (remainder filled in from reference TRBV5-1 and TRBJ1-1): KAGVTQTPRYLIKTRGQQVTLSCSPISGHRSVSWYQQTPGQGLQFLFEYFSETQRNKGNFPGRFSGRQFSNSRSEMNVSTLELGDSALYLCASSRGTGGVTEAFFGQGTRLTVV.

This clonotype was detected ten times or more. The V call is TRBV29-1, the J call TRBJ2-4; no clear D. CDR3 length: 12 amino acids. Germline CDR1 is SQVTM and CDR2 is ANQGSEA. V lost 2 bases to trimming and J lost 3 bases, with 5 bases between them. The CDR3 loop is CSVEWHKNIQYF. The CDR3 nucleotides read TGCAGCGTTGAATGGCACAAAAACATTCAGTACTTC. Together with reference TRBV29-1 and TRBJ2-4, the CDR3 gives the full variable domain: SAVISQKPSRDICQRGTSLTIQCQVDSQVTMMFWYRQQPGQSLTLIATANQGSEATYESGFVIDKFPISRPNLTFSTLTVSNMSPEDSSIYLCSVEWHKNIQYFGAGTRLSVL.

This clonotype showed up just a few times. This chain joins TRBV2 and TRBJ2-1; D is unclear. The CDR3 is made up of 16 amino acids. The V gene lost 0 bases and the J gene lost 4 bases, with 13 bases spanning the gap. Germline loops: CDR1 SNHLY, CDR2 FYNNEI. DNA for the CDR3: TGTGCCAGCAGTGAAGCGTGGCAGAGACTGTACAATGAGCAGTTCTTC. This gives the protein CASSEAWQRLYNEQFF.

This clonotype was seen repeatedly, ten times or more. The V call is TRBV6-5, the J call TRBJ2-1; D might be TRBD1 (5 bases). Germline CDR1 and CDR2: MNHEY and SVGAGI. CDR3 length equals 14 residues. V was trimmed by 5 bases and J by 7 bases, leaving 15 bases between them. The CDR3 DNA reads as TGTGCCAGCAGTACTACACTGGGGCTAAATGAGCAGTTCTTC. Protein: CASSTTLGLNEQFF.

This clonotype has more than one count but fewer than ten. The chain has TRBV13 and TRBJ1-6; unclear D gene. CDR1 is PRHDT, CDR2 FYEKMQ, per germline (reference sequence). CDR3 size: 17 residues. Trimming took off 0 bases at V and 0 bases at J, with 9 bases between the two ends. DNA of the CDR3: TGTGCCAGCAGCTTAGGCCGCGCGAGCTCCTATAATTCACCCCTCCACTTT. Its translation: CASSLGRASSYNSPLHF.

This clonotype was detected only a few times. This CDR3 reads CASSDRAADTEAFF. In DNA, the CDR3 is TGTGCCAGCAGTGACAGGGCCGCCGACACTGAAGCTTTCTTT. The genes are TRBV27 and TRBJ1-1, with 7 bases fitting TRBD1. The CDR3 runs to 14 residues. Germline CDR1 is MNHEY and CDR2 is SMNVEV (reference sequence). The ends lost 5 bases at V and 3 bases at J; junction bases unmatched: 6.

This clonotype was counted only a few times. The rearrangement uses TRBV4-2 and TRBJ2-3, with D possibly matching TRBD1 (5 bases). V lost 0 bases, J lost 1 base, and 11 bases lay in between. The CDR3 loop spans 16 amino acids. CDR1 is LGHNA and CDR2 is YNFKEQ in the germline V gene. The CDR3, as DNA: TGTGCCAGCAGCCAAGACTTCGTGGGGCGCACAGATACGCAGTATTTT. The encoded protein is CASSQDFVGRTDTQYF.

In its sample, this clonotype was seen a few times. The chain uses TRBV7-2 and TRBJ2-6; 12 bases line up with TRBD1. With 2 bases clipped from V and 2 bases from J, the junction kept 4 bases outside the gene matches. CDR3 length: 18 amino acids. Per germline, CDR1 SGHTA and CDR2 FQGNSA. The CDR3 nucleotides are TGTGCCAGCAGCTTAATGGGACAGGGGGCGACTGGGGCCAACGTCCTGACTTTC. As protein: CASSLMGQGATGANVLTF.

This clonotype was picked up many times. The chain has TRBV12-3 or TRBV12-4 and TRBJ2-4; the match to TRBD2 covers 8 bases. This CDR3 has 18 amino acids. J lost 0 bases, V lost 6 bases, and 13 bases had no gene match. The CDR3 sequence: CASSPSPTSGGAKNIQYF. The CDR3 bases are TGTGCCAGCAGCCCGTCCCCGACGAGCGGGGGAGCCAAAAACATTCAGTACTTC.

In this sample, this clonotype turned up a few times. The chain uses TRBV20-1 and TRBJ1-2; D not certain. Germline CDR1 reads DFQATT; CDR2 reads SNEGSKA (reference sequence). Deletions cut 3 bases from V and 3 bases from J, with 11 bases between. The CDR3 is 13 amino acids. CDR3 sequence (DNA): TGCAGTGCTAGTAAGAGGAGAGACTATGGCTACACCTTC. It is translated as CSASKRRDYGYTF.

This clonotype came up many times. The V and J genes are TRBV24-1 and TRBJ1-3, with D possibly being TRBD1 (6 bases). The length of the CDR3 is 15 residues. Trimming took off 5 bases at V and 2 bases at J, with 12 bases between the two ends. The germline gives CDR1 KGHDR, CDR2 SFDVKD. The CDR3 bases are TGTGCCACCAGTGCCCCAGGGGAGACTGGAAACACCATATATTTT. Translated, it gives CATSAPGETGNTIYF.

This clonotype was picked up a small number of times. V gene TRBV5-1 combines with J gene TRBJ2-3, with TRBD1 identical over 8 bases. The germline gives CDR1 SGHRS, CDR2 YFSETQ. The CDR3 extends over 15 amino acids. The V segment lost 2 bases and the J segment 1 base; nucleotides outside the gene matches: 3. CDR3 residues: CASSFQTGGTDTQYF. CDR3 DNA sequence: TGCGCCAGCAGCTTTCAGACAGGGGGCACAGATACGCAGTATTTT. The full variable domain, its missing parts supplied by reference TRBV5-1 and TRBJ2-3, is KAGVTQTPRYLIKTRGQQVTLSCSPISGHRSVSWYQQTPGQGLQFLFEYFSETQRNKGNFPGRFSGRQFSNSRSEMNVSTLELGDSALYLCASSFQTGGTDTQYFGPGTRLTVL.

V and J are TRBV3-1 and TRBJ2-7; no firm D call. This CDR3 is built from 14 residues. CDR1 LGHDT and CDR2 YNNKEL come from the germline V gene (reference sequence). Trimming removed 2 bases from V and 0 bases from J, with 8 bases in between. The CDR3 bases are TGTGCCAGCAGCCAAAGACCGCGCTCCTACGAGCAGTACTTC. It yields the protein CASSQRPRSYEQYF.

This clonotype occurred many times. The V gene is TRBV7-2, the J gene TRBJ2-1, with 9 bases lining up with TRBD1. The J segment lost 9 bases and the V segment lost 4 bases, leaving 4 bases of the junction unmatched. Germline V CDR1 and CDR2: SGHTA, FQGNSA. The CDR3 has 13 amino acids. Written as DNA, the CDR3 is TGTGCCAGCAGCTGGACAGGGGCGGGTGAGCAGTTCTTC. Its protein product is CASSWTGAGEQFF.

Note on this clonotype: A much larger clone lies a single base off, so this may be a read error. The rearrangement joins TRBV4-1 to TRBJ2-1, with 8 bases that match TRBD2. Germline V lookup: CDR1 MGHRA, CDR2 YSYEKL. The CDR3 covers 16 residues. V lost 2 bases, J lost 4 bases, and 7 bases stayed unmatched. CDR3 nucleotides: TGCGCCAGCAGCCAAAACCAGCGGGGGCCGTACAATGAGCAGTTCTTC. Its translation: CASSQNQRGPYNEQFF.

Details on this clonotype: This may arise from a read error, as a much more abundant clone is one base away. The chain recombines TRBV7-9 with TRBJ1-1; D remains ambiguous. The V and J ends lost 5 bases and 5 bases respectively, with 6 bases between them. This CDR3 has 11 amino acids. Germline V CDR1 and CDR2: SEHNR, FQNEAQ (reference sequence). CDR3 in DNA: TGTGCCAGCAGCAGGGAAACTGAAGCTTTCTTT. It yields the protein CASSRETEAFF.

The rearrangement uses TRBV28 and TRBJ2-3; D uncertain. The CDR3 has 13 amino acids. Germline values: CDR1 MDHEN, CDR2 SYDVKM. The V end lost 7 bases, the J end lost 2 bases, and 10 bases lay between the germline ends. The CDR3 region has the DNA TGTGCCAGCAAATCCAGCTCCACAGATACGCAGTATTTT. Translating gives CASKSSSTDTQYF.